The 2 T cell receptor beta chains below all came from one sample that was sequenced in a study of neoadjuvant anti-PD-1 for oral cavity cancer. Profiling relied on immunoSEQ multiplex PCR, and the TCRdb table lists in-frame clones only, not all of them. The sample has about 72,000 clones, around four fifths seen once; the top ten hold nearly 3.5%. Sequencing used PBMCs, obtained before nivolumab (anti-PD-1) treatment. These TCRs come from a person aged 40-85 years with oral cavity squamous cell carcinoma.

The CDR3 bases are TGTGCCAGCTCACCCCTAACACTGAACACTGAAGCTTTCTTT. Its protein is CASSPLTLNTEAFF. This sequence joins TRBV18 and TRBJ1-1; D unclear. The V end lost 3 bases, the J end lost 0 bases, and 8 bases lay between the germline ends. The germline CDR1 and CDR2 sequences are KGHSH and LQKENI. This CDR3 contains 14 residues.

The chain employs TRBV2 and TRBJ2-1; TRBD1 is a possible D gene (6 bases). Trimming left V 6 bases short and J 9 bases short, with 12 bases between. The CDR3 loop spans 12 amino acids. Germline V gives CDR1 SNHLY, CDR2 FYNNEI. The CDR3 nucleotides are TGTGCCAGCAGACAGGGTTACGGTGAGCAGTTCTTC. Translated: CASRQGYGEQFF.